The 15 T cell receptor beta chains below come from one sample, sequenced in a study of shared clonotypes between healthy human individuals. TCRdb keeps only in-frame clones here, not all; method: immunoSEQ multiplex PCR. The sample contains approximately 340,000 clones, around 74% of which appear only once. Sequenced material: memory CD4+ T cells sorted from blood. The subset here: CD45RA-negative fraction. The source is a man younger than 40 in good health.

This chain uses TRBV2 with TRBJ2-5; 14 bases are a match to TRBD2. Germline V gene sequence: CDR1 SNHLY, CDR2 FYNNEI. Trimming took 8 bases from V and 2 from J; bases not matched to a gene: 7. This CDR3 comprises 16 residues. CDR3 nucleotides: TGTGCCAGCTTCGGGACTAGCGGGAGCGTGCAAGAGACCCAGTACTTC. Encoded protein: CASFGTSGSVQETQYF. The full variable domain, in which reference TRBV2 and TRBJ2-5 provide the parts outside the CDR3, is EPEVTQTPSHQVTQMGQEVILRCVPISNHLYFYWYRQILGQKVEFLVSFYNNEISEKSEIFDDQFSVERPDGSNFTLKIRSTKLEDSAMYFCASFGTSGSVQETQYFGPGTRLLVL.

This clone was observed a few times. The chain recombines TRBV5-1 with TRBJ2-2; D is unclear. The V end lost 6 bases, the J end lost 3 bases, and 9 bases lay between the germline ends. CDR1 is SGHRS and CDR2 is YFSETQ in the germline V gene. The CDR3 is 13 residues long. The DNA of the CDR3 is TGCGCCAGCACTCTAATGGACACCGGGGAGCTGTTTTTT. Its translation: CASTLMDTGELFF. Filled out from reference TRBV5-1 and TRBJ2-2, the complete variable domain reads KAGVTQTPRYLIKTRGQQVTLSCSPISGHRSVSWYQQTPGQGLQFLFEYFSETQRNKGNFPGRFSGRQFSNSRSEMNVSTLELGDSALYLCASTLMDTGELFFGEGSRLTVL.

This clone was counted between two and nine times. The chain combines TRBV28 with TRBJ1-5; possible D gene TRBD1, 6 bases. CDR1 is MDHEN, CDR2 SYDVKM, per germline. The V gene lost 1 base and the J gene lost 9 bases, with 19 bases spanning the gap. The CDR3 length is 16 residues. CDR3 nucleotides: TGTGCCAGCAGTTTATCGGCGGGGGCTATAATTTTGCCCCAGCATTTT. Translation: CASSLSAGAIILPQHF.

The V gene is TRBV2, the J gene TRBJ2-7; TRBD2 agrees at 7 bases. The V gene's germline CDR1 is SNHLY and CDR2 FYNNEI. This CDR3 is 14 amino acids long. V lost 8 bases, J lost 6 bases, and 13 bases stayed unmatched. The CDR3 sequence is CASGLGGNGGEQYF. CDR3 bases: TGTGCCAGCGGACTAGGCGGGAACGGGGGCGAGCAGTACTTC. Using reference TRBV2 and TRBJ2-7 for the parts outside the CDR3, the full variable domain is EPEVTQTPSHQVTQMGQEVILRCVPISNHLYFYWYRQILGQKVEFLVSFYNNEISEKSEIFDDQFSVERPDGSNFTLKIRSTKLEDSAMYFCASGLGGNGGEQYFGPGTRLTVT.

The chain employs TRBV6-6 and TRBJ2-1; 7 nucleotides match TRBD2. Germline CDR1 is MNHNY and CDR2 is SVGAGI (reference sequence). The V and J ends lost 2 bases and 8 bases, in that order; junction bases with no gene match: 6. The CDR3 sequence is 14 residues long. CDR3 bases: TGTGCCAGCAGTTACCTAGGACTAGTTCATGAGCAGTTCTTC. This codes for CASSYLGLVHEQFF.

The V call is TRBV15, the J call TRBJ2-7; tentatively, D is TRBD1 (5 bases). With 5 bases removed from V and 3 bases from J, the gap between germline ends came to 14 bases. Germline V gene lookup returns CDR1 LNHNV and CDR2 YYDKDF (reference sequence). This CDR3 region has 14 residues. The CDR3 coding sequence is TGTGCCACCAGCCCCCGTGTAACAGGCTACGAGCAGTACTTC. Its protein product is CATSPRVTGYEQYF. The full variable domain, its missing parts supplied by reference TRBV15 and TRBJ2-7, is DAMVIQNPRYQVTQFGKPVTLSCSQTLNHNVMYWYQQKSSQAPKLLFHYYDKDFNNEADTPDNFQSRRPNTSFCFLDIRSPGLGDTAMYLCATSPRVTGYEQYFGPGTRLTVT.

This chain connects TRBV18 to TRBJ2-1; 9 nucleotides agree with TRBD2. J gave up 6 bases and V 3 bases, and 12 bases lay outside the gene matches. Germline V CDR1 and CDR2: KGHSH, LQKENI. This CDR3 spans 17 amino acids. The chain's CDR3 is CASSPRLEREVSNEQFF. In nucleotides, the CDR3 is TGTGCCAGCTCACCCCGTTTGGAGCGGGAGGTGTCCAATGAGCAGTTCTTC.

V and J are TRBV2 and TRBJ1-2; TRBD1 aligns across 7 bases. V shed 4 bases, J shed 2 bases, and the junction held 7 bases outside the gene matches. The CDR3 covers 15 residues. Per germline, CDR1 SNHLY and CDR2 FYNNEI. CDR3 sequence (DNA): TGTGCCAGCAGTGTCAAGGGACAGATAAACTATGGCTACACCTTC. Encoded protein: CASSVKGQINYGYTF. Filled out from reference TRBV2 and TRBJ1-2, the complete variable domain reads EPEVTQTPSHQVTQMGQEVILRCVPISNHLYFYWYRQILGQKVEFLVSFYNNEISEKSEIFDDQFSVERPDGSNFTLKIRSTKLEDSAMYFCASSVKGQINYGYTFGSGTRLTVV.

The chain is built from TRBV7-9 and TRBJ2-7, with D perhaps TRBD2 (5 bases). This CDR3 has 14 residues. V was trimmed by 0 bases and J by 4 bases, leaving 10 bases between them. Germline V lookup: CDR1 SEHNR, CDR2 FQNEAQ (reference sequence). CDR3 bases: TGTGCCAGCAGCTTAGCTCTCGGGGATTACGAGCAGTACTTC. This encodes CASSLALGDYEQYF. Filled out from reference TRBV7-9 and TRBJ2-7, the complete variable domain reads DTGVSQNPRHKITKRGQNVTFRCDPISEHNRLYWYRQTLGQGPEFLTYFQNEAQLEKSRLLSDRFSAERPKGSFSTLEIQRTEQGDSAMYLCASSLALGDYEQYFGPGTRLTVT.

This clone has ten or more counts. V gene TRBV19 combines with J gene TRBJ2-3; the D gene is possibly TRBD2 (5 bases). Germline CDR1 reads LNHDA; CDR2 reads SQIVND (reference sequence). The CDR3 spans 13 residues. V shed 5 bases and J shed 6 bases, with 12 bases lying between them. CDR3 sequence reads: CASSVLGRDTQYF. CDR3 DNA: TGTGCCAGTAGTGTACTAGGGCGGGATACGCAGTATTTT.

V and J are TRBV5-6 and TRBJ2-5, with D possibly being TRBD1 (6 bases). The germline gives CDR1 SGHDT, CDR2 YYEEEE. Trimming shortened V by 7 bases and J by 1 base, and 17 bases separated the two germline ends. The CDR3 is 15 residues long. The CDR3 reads CASYGQGFFQETQYF. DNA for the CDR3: TGTGCCAGCTACGGGCAGGGGTTTTTCCAAGAGACCCAGTACTTC.

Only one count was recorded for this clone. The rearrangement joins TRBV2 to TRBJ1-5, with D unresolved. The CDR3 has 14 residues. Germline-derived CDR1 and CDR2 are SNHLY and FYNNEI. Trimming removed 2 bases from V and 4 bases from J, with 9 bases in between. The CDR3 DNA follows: TGTGCCAGCAGTGAAAGACACGAAAATCAGCCCCAGCATTTT. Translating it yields CASSERHENQPQHF.

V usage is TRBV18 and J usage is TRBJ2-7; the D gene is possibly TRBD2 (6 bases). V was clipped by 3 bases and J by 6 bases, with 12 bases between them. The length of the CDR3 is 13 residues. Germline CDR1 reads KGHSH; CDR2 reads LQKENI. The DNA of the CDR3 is TGTGCCAGCTCACCCTCCCCGGGAGTCGAGCAGTACTTC. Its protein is CASSPSPGVEQYF.

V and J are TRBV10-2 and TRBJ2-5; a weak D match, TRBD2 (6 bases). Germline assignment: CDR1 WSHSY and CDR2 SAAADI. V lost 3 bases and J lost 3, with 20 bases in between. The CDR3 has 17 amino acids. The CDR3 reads CASSDKQGARGKETQYF. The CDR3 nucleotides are TGCGCCAGCAGTGATAAACAAGGGGCGCGGGGAAAAGAGACCCAGTACTTC.

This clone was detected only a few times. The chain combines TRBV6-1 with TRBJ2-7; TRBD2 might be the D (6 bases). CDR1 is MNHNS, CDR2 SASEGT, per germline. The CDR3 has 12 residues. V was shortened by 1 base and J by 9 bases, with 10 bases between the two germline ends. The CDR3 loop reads CASSEGGGLQYF. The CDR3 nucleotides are TGTGCCAGCAGTGAAGGTGGGGGACTGCAGTACTTC.